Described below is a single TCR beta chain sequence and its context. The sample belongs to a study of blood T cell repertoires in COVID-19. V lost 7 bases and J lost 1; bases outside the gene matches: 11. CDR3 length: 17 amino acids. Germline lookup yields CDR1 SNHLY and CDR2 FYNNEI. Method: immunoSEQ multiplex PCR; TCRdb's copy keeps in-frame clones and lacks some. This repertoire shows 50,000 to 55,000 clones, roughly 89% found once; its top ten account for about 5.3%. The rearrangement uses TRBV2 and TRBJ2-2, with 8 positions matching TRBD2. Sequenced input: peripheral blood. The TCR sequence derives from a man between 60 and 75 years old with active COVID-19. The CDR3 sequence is CASKELGGRKNTGELFF. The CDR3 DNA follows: TGTGCCAGCAAAGAGTTGGGCGGGAGGAAGAACACCGGGGAGCTGTTTTTT.